This is a list of T cell receptor beta chains from one sample in a study of cytomegalovirus exposure and HLA in healthy donors. Only in-frame clones appear in the TCRdb table, and some are missing; sequencing was by immunoSEQ multiplex PCR. The table has approximately 170,000 clones, 65% to 70% seen once. Material: PBMCs. The receptors were sampled from a woman between 18 and 30 years old in good health and CMV-seropositive. Each CDR3 is given with its conserved first and last residue. The order of the fields is J gene, V gene, D gene, clone size, CDR3 protein, CDR3 DNA. The D gene is left open where the match is weak. Clone size is shown for a subset of rows, as once, few, many or a class of expanded clone.

>TRBJ1-5|TRBV6-5|NA|few
CASRIGPGGQPQHF
TGTGCCAGCAGAATCGGACCGGGAGGACAGCCCCAGCATTTT
>TRBJ2-7|TRBV7-8|TRBD1|once
CASSTKTGVNEQYF
TGTGCCAGCAGCACGAAGACAGGGGTTAACGAGCAGTACTTC
>TRBJ1-2|TRBV5-8|TRBD1|NA
CASSDTGVNGYTF
TGTGCCAGCAGCGACACAGGGGTTAATGGCTACACCTTC
>TRBJ2-7|TRBV4-1|TRBD1|NA
CASSQAPGQGPEDF
TGCGCCAGCAGCCAAGCCCCCGGACAGGGACCGGAAGACTTC
>TRBJ2-4|TRBV11-2|NA|NA
CASSLIQGLGNIQYF
TGTGCCAGCAGCTTAATCCAGGGTTTGGGAAACATTCAGTACTTC
>TRBJ1-4|TRBV5-6|NA|NA
CASSALTANNEKLFF
TGTGCCAGCAGCGCTTTGACAGCTAATAATGAAAAACTGTTTTTT
>TRBJ1-4|TRBV6-6|TRBD1|NA
CASSYLTGGAGEKLFF
TGTGCCAGCAGTTACCTCACAGGGGGCGCGGGGGAAAAACTGTTTTTT
>TRBJ2-1|TRBV11-3|TRBD2|NA
CASSFNGGSPQEQFF
TGTGCCAGCAGCTTCAATGGCGGGAGCCCCCAAGAGCAGTTCTTC
>TRBJ2-1|TRBV5-4|NA|NA
CASSLGAKQPSTFF
TGTGCCAGCAGCTTGGGGGCGAAACAGCCTTCGACGTTCTTC
>TRBJ1-4|TRBV30|NA|NA
CAWSVRGVATNEKLFF
TGTGCCTGGAGTGTACGGGGGGTGGCAACTAATGAAAAACTGTTTTTT
>TRBJ1-1|TRBV4-1|NA|NA
CASSHMGGASMNTEAFF
TGCGCCAGCAGCCACATGGGGGGAGCTTCCATGAACACTGAAGCTTTCTTT
>TRBJ2-5|TRBV12-5|TRBD1|NA
CASGPGTGVQETQYF
TGTGCTAGTGGCCCAGGGACAGGGGTCCAAGAGACCCAGTACTTC
>TRBJ2-5|TRBV18|NA|NA
CASSLLDIPGQETQYF
TGTGCCAGCTCACTCCTCGATATCCCCGGCCAAGAGACCCAGTACTTC
>TRBJ2-2|TRBV9|NA|NA
CASSETGSYTGELFF
TGTGCCAGCAGCGAGACCGGGAGTTACACCGGGGAGCTGTTTTTT
>TRBJ1-5|TRBV7-2|TRBD1|NA
CASSLNADRVQPQHF
TGTGCCAGCAGCTTAAATGCGGACAGGGTTCAGCCCCAGCATTTT
>TRBJ1-1|TRBV6-5|NA|NA
CASTRSTGRHTEAFF
TGTGCCAGCACCCGATCGACAGGCCGCCACACTGAAGCTTTCTTT
>TRBJ2-5|TRBV4-1|TRBD2|NA
CASSQDRSREFAGVETQYF
TGCGCCAGCAGCCAAGATAGGAGCAGGGAGTTTGCGGGAGTTGAGACCCAGTACTTC
>TRBJ2-3|TRBV7-9|TRBD2|NA
CASRSTSGGRFSTDTQYF
TGTGCCAGCAGGTCAACTAGCGGGGGACGTTTTAGCACAGATACGCAGTATTTT
>TRBJ1-3|TRBV5-1|NA|NA
CASSSSTGLNTIYF
TGCGCCAGCAGCTCTTCCACAGGGTTGAACACCATATATTTT
>TRBJ2-5|TRBV20-1|NA|once
CSALERETQYF
TGCAGTGCTTTAGAGCGTGAGACCCAGTACTTC
>TRBJ2-3|TRBV28|NA|NA
CASSLPGGTRTDTQYF
TGTGCCAGCAGTTTACCAGGGGGGACCCGCACAGATACGCAGTATTTT
>TRBJ1-3|TRBV18|NA|NA
CASSPDSSGNTIYF
TGTGCCAGCTCACCAGACAGTTCTGGAAACACCATATATTTT
>TRBJ2-7|TRBV6-5|NA|NA
CASSYSRGYEQYF
TGTGCCAGCAGTTACTCGAGAGGTTACGAGCAGTACTTC
>TRBJ2-7|TRBV18|TRBD1|NA
CASSLGDRLHEQYF
TGTGCCAGCTCACTAGGGGACAGGCTCCACGAGCAGTACTTC
>TRBJ1-2|TRBV5-4|NA|once
CASSLAGQTNYGYTF
TGTGCCAGCAGCTTGGCGGGTCAGACTAACTATGGCTACACCTTC
>TRBJ1-2|TRBV19|TRBD1|NA
CASSGLSAGTDYGGYTF
TGTGCCAGTAGCGGACTCTCGGCCGGGACAGATTATGGAGGCTACACCTTC
>TRBJ2-7|TRBV7-2|TRBD2|NA
CASSLYSGVTPYEQYF
TGTGCCAGCAGCTTATATAGCGGGGTCACTCCCTACGAGCAGTACTTC
>TRBJ2-1|TRBV5-1|NA|few
CASSLFSASSYNEQFF
TGCGCCAGCAGCTTGTTTTCAGCTAGCTCCTACAATGAGCAGTTCTTC
>TRBJ2-1|TRBV9|NA|NA
CASSVGEGEGYNEQFF
TGTGCCAGCAGCGTAGGCGAAGGGGAAGGCTACAATGAGCAGTTCTTC
>TRBJ2-7|TRBV6-6|NA|once
CASSRGYEQYF
TGTGCCAGTAGTCGAGGGTACGAGCAGTACTTC
>TRBJ2-7|TRBV6-1|NA|NA
CASSEGVLASSYEQYF
TGTGCCAGCAGTGAAGGGGTTCTAGCGAGCTCCTACGAGCAGTACTTC
>TRBJ1-5|TRBV19|NA|NA
CASSDTRHQPQHF
TGTGCCAGTAGTGACACCCGGCATCAGCCCCAGCATTTT
>TRBJ2-6|TRBV7-3|TRBD1|few
CASSLSVPRQGASGANVLTF
TGTGCCAGCAGCTTATCAGTGCCCCGACAGGGGGCTTCTGGGGCCAACGTCCTGACTTTC